A single sample is the source of the 11 T cell receptor beta chains below, sequenced in a study of beta chain features in type 1 diabetes. Of the isolated RNA, all was reverse transcribed, and so the sequenced material was expressed TCRB transcripts. Using immunoSEQ multiplex PCR, the repertoire was profiled, and TCRdb retains in-frame clones only, with some absent. Of about 900,000 clones listed, under 20% are singletons. The sequencing input was naive CD4+ T cells from blood. The receptors stem from a woman between 18 and 29 years old in good health.

Concerning this clone: A single base separates this from a much larger clone, so it may be a read error. The sample has other DNA sequences that encode this CDR3 too. The chain uses TRBV6-5 and TRBJ2-6, with D uncertain. The CDR3 is made up of 13 amino acids. Germline V gene data show CDR1 as MNHEY and CDR2 as SVGAGI. V was pared by 6 bases and J by 1 base, with 4 bases between. CDR3 residues: CASSRSGANVLTF. CDR3 nucleotides: TGTGCCAGCAGCCGGTCTGGGGCCAACGTCCTGACTTTC.

V gene TRBV6-6 combines with J gene TRBJ2-7; possible D gene TRBD2, 5 bases. CDR3 length equals 16 residues. Germline CDR1 MNHNY, CDR2 SVGAGI (reference sequence). Deletions cut 0 bases from V and 3 bases from J, with 15 bases between. CDR3 sequence: CASSYSLGGSNYEQYF. In DNA, the CDR3 is TGTGCCAGCAGTTACTCCCTTGGAGGCAGCAACTACGAGCAGTACTTC.

This clone was recorded a few times. The V call is TRBV5-6, the J call TRBJ2-1; D not resolved. From germline, CDR1 is SGHDT and CDR2 YYEEEE. This CDR3 contains 15 residues. The V end was cut by 4 bases, the J end by 0 bases, with 11 bases between. The CDR3 DNA reads as TGTGCCAGCAGCCCTCGACCTAGCTCCTACAATGAGCAGTTCTTC. This codes for CASSPRPSSYNEQFF.

The sample holds a few counts of this clone. The chain recombines TRBV7-9 with TRBJ2-5, with D possibly TRBD2 on 5 matching bases. Trimming shortened V by 2 bases and J by 1 base, and 11 bases separated the two germline ends. The CDR3 contains 15 residues. CDR1 is SEHNR and CDR2 is FQNEAQ in the germline V gene (reference sequence). CDR3 nucleotides: TGTGCCAGCAGCTTATCGGGAATCATCCAAGAGACCCAGTACTTC. Amino acids: CASSLSGIIQETQYF.

The V and J genes are TRBV4-3 and TRBJ2-5, with a tentative D call TRBD1 (6 bases). The CDR3 has 15 residues. CDR1 is LGHNA and CDR2 is YSLEER in the germline V gene. Trimming removed 3 bases at V and 3 bases at J, with 14 bases between. In DNA, the CDR3 is TGCGCCAGCAGCCAGAATCTACAGGGAAAAGAGACCCAGTACTTC. The encoded protein is CASSQNLQGKETQYF.

This clone has more than one count but fewer than ten. This chain joins TRBV14 and TRBJ2-3; D not certain. CDR3 length equals 13 residues. Germline CDR1 reads SGHDN; CDR2 reads FVKESK. Trimming pared 4 bases from V and 2 bases from J, leaving 7 bases between. The CDR3 region has the DNA TGTGCCAGCAGCCTTTTCTACACAGATACGCAGTATTTT. Encoded protein: CASSLFYTDTQYF.

The gene calls are TRBV7-9 and TRBJ2-7; D gene ambiguous. Germline V gene data show CDR1 as SEHNR and CDR2 as FQNEAQ (reference sequence). The CDR3 runs 13 residues. Trimming left V 2 bases short and J 2 bases short, with 7 bases between. The CDR3 loop reads CASSLWPAYEQYF. The DNA of the CDR3 is TGTGCCAGCAGCTTATGGCCGGCCTACGAGCAGTACTTC.

The V call is TRBV27, the J call TRBJ2-1; 8 nucleotides align to TRBD2. V trimming: 2 bases; J trimming: 6 bases; junction bases outside the gene matches: 6. The CDR3 loop spans 15 amino acids. CDR1 is MNHEY, CDR2 SMNVEV, per germline (reference sequence). The DNA for the CDR3 is TGTGCCAGCAGTTTAGGCGGGAGGCTCTTCAATGAGCAGTTCTTC. This encodes CASSLGGRLFNEQFF.

The gene calls are TRBV5-6 and TRBJ1-1; D perhaps matches TRBD1 (6 bases). Germline CDR1 SGHDT, CDR2 YYEEEE. This CDR3 is built from 13 residues. Trimming took off 7 bases at V and 4 bases at J, with 14 bases between the two ends. CDR3 DNA: TGTGCCAGCCAGGACAGCAGCACCACTGAAGCTTTCTTT. Protein: CASQDSSTTEAFF.

This chain links TRBV9 with TRBJ2-1; either TRBD1 or TRBD2 may fit D (5 bases each). CDR3 length: 15 residues. Looked up from germline, CDR1 is SGDLS and CDR2 is YYNGEE. Trimming stripped 4 bases from V and 3 bases from J, with 14 bases between. The CDR3 loop is CASSPHMGVYNEQFF. Written as DNA, the CDR3 is TGTGCCAGCAGCCCACATATGGGGGTCTACAATGAGCAGTTCTTC.

This chain links TRBV6-5 with TRBJ2-7; no firm D call. CDR1 is MNHEY and CDR2 is SVGAGI in the germline V gene. V was pared by 2 bases and J by 3 bases, with 14 bases between. The CDR3 runs 15 residues. The CDR3 reads CASSYHDRLHYEQYF. For the CDR3, the DNA is TGTGCCAGCAGTTACCACGACCGGCTGCACTACGAGCAGTACTTC.